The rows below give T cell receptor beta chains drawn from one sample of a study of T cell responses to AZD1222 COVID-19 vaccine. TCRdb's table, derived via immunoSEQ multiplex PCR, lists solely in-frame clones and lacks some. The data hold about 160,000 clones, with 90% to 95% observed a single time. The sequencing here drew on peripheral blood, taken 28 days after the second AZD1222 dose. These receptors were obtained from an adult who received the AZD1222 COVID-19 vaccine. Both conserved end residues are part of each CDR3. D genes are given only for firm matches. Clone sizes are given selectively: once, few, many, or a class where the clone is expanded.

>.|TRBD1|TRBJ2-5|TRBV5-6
TGTGCCAGCAGCTTAATGACAGGGGGCGTATGGGAGACCCAGTACTTC
CASSLMTGGVWETQYF
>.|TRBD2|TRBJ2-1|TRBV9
TGTGCCAGCAGCGTAGTCTCAACAGTACCAAGCCCTCCTACAATGAGGGCGGGGGGGCAGTTCTTC
CASSVVSTVPSPPTMRAGGQFF
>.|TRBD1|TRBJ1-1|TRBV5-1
TGCGCCAGCAGCTTGGTTGAGGGGGCGGACACTGAAGCTTTCTTT
CASSLVEGADTEAFF
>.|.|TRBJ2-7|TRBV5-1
TGCGCCAGCAGCTTGACCCCCCGGCAGGTCTACGAGCAGTACTTC
CASSLTPRQVYEQYF
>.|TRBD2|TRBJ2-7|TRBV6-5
TGTGCCAGCACCAGCGGGGGGGTACCCTACGAGCAGTGCTTC
CASTSGGVPYEQCF
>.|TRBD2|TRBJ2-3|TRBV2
TGTGCCAGCAGCCGTAGCGGGGCCGCCGCAGATACGCAGTATTTT
CASSRSGAAADTQYF
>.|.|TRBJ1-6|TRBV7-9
TGTGCCAGCAGCCCGCTGGGCAACGATAATTCACCCCTCCACTTT
CASSPLGNDNSPLHF
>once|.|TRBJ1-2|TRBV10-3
TGTGCCGCCCAGTGGGGTATAGACTATGGCTACACCTTC
CAAQWGIDYGYTF
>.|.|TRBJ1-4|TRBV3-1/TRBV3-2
TGTGCCAGCAGCCACCCTGGGACTAATGAAAAACTGTTTTTT
CASSHPGTNEKLFF
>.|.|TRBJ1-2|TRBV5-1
TGCGCCAGCAGCTTGGATGGCAGCTTGGGTGGCTACACCTTC
CASSLDGSLGGYTF
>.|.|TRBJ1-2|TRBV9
TGTGCCAGTACTGGACCTCCCGATTCGGCTAACTATGGCTACACCTTC
CASTGPPDSANYGYTF
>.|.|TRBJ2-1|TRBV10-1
TGCGCCAGCAGCCCAGACCAGAGCTCCTACAATGAGCAGTTCTTC
CASSPDQSSYNEQFF
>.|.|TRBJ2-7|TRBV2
TGTGCCAGCAGTGATGAGACAGCACCCTCCTACGAGCAGTACTTC
CASSDETAPSYEQYF
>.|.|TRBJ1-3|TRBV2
TGTGCCAGCAGCCCCTCTTGGGACATCCCCAACACCATATATTTT
CASSPSWDIPNTIYF
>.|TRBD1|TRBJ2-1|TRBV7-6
TGTGCCAGCAGCTTATTTGGGACAGAGTACAATGAGCAGTTCTTC
CASSLFGTEYNEQFF
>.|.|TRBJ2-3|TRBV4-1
TGCGCCAGCAGCCAAGATAGGCCCCAGGGCGATACGCAGTATTTT
CASSQDRPQGDTQYF
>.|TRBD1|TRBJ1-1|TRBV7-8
TGTGCCAGCAGCTCCCTTCCAAGGGGGCGAATGGGTTGGGGCACTGAAGCTTTCTTT
CASSSLPRGRMGWGTEAFF
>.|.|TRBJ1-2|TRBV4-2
TGTGCCAGCAGCCAGGACAAAGCTGGCTACACCTTC
CASSQDKAGYTF
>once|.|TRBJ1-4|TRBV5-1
TGCGCCAGCAGCCCCTTTGACAAGGGCACTGGTAATGAAAAACTGTTTTTT
CASSPFDKGTGNEKLFF
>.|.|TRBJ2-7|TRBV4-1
TGCGCCAGCAGCATATCGATCATGACGGGGCAGTACTTC
CASSISIMTGQYF
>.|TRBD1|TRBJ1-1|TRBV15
TGTGCCACCAGCGGTGGGACAGGGGCGAACACTGAAGCTTTCTTT
CATSGGTGANTEAFF
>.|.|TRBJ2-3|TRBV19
TGTGCCAGTACTATGGTGGGAGGCACAGATACGCAGTATTTT
CASTMVGGTDTQYF
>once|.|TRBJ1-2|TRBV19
TGTGCCAGTACAAAAACAGGGTGGAAAGATGGCTACACCTTC
CASTKTGWKDGYTF
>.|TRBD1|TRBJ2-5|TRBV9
TGTGCCAGCAGCTACGGGACAGGGGGGGAGACCCAGTACTTC
CASSYGTGGETQYF
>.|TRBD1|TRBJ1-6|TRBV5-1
TGCGCCAGCGGGGACAGTAATTCACCCCTCCACTTT
CASGDSNSPLHF
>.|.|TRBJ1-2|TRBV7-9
TGTGCCAGCAGCCCGAATCAAGAGGTTAACTATGGCTACACCTTC
CASSPNQEVNYGYTF
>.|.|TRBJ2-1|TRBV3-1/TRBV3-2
TGTGCCAGCAGCCCGCAGAGTGCGGGGGCTTACAATGAGCAGTTCTTC
CASSPQSAGAYNEQFF
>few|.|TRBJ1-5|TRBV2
TGTGCCAGCAGACGGAGCTACAATCAGCCCCAGCATTTT
CASRRSYNQPQHF
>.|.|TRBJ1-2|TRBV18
TGTGCCAGCCCCCCGGGGGGCATCTATGGCTACACCTTC
CASPPGGIYGYTF
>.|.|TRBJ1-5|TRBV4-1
TGCGCCAGCAGCCAAGTCGACGGCAGACGCGGTCAGCCCCAGCATTTT
CASSQVDGRRGQPQHF
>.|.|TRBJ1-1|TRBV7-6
TGTGCCAGCAGCTTAGGTGGGTGGGAGAACACTGAAGCTTTCTTT
CASSLGGWENTEAFF
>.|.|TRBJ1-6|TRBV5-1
TGCGCCAGCAGCTTGGAGGGGGAGTCTCTTTCACCCCTCCACTTT
CASSLEGESLSPLHF
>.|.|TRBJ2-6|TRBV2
TGTGCCAGCAGGTTACGGAACTCTGGGGCCAACGTCCTGACTTTC
CASRLRNSGANVLTF